One sample yielded the 6 T cell receptor beta chains listed below, sequenced in a study of PD-L1 blockade in urothelial cancer. Sequencing was performed with immunoSEQ multiplex PCR; in TCRdb, only in-frame clones are kept and a portion is missing. Of about 130,000 clones listed, less than 85% are singletons. The time point: pretreatment peripheral blood. This specimen was PBMCs, taken around atezolizumab (anti-PD-L1) treatment. These TCRs come from a man between 50 and 59 years old with urothelial cancer.

The table lists this clone with a count of one. Here the CDR3 DNA reads TGTGCCAGCAGCGTAGCCCCCGCAGGGTTTGCCGAGACCCAGTACTTC. Translated, it gives CASSVAPAGFAETQYF. This chain connects TRBV9 to TRBJ2-5, with TRBD1 as a possible D gene (5 bases). With 0 bases removed from V and 5 bases from J, the gap between germline ends came to 17 bases. Germline V gives CDR1 SGDLS, CDR2 YYNGEE. The CDR3 runs to 16 residues.

This rearrangement joins TRBV30 to TRBJ1-6; maybe TRBD1 (6 bases). This CDR3 has 17 residues. Trimming took off 0 bases at V and 1 base at J, with 13 bases between the two ends. CDR1 GTSNPN and CDR2 SVGIG come from the germline V gene (reference sequence). CDR3 in amino acids: CAWSVIQGDSYNSPLHF. CDR3 nucleotides: TGTGCCTGGAGTGTAATACAGGGTGATTCCTATAATTCACCCCTCCACTTT.

The chain couples TRBV28 to TRBJ1-1; 10 bases fit TRBD1. The CDR3 is 15 amino acids. The V segment lost 6 bases and the J segment 10 bases; nucleotides outside the gene matches: 14. Germline V gene lookup returns CDR1 MDHEN and CDR2 SYDVKM. Here the CDR3 reads CASRTDRGRLSRAFF. CDR3 nucleotides: TGTGCCAGCAGAACAGACAGGGGGCGGTTGTCTCGAGCTTTCTTT.

The chain has TRBV7-9 and TRBJ2-3, with D maybe TRBD1 (6 bases). The CDR3 is made up of 15 amino acids. In germline, CDR1 is SEHNR, CDR2 FQNEAQ (reference sequence). The V end lost 0 bases, the J end lost 5 bases, and 12 bases lay between the germline ends. This CDR3 reads CASSLANQGLDTQYF. The DNA for the CDR3 is TGTGCCAGCAGCTTAGCCAACCAGGGGTTAGATACGCAGTATTTT.

The rearrangement joins TRBV5-1 to TRBJ2-7; D remains ambiguous. The V gene lost 2 bases and the J gene lost 3 bases, with 9 bases spanning the gap. The CDR3 consists of 13 residues. Germline V gives CDR1 SGHRS, CDR2 YFSETQ. DNA for the CDR3: TGCGCCAGCAGCTTATACACAGACTACGAGCAGTACTTC. Translated, it gives CASSLYTDYEQYF.

The chain is built from TRBV30 and TRBJ1-1; 8 bases match TRBD1. Germline lookup yields CDR1 GTSNPN and CDR2 SVGIG (reference sequence). This CDR3 has 13 residues. J was trimmed by 5 bases and V by 1 base; bases with no gene match: 3. CDR3 in amino acids: CAWSDYRGTEAFF. CDR3 bases: TGTGCCTGGAGTGACTACAGGGGGACTGAAGCTTTCTTT.